Following are 4 T cell receptor beta chains from one sample sequenced in a study of blood T cell repertoires in COVID-19. Generated by immunoSEQ multiplex PCR, the TCRdb table keeps only in-frame clones and is missing some. This table has about 230,000 clones, 75% to 85% appearing once. The source material was peripheral blood. Receptors originate from a woman in her forties or fifties with acute or convalescent COVID-19.

The V call is TRBV19, the J call TRBJ1-1; 8 nucleotides line up with TRBD1. From germline, CDR1 is LNHDA and CDR2 SQIVND (reference sequence). This CDR3 comprises 17 residues. After removal of 3 bases from V and 3 bases from J, the junction contained 12 bases not matched to a gene. The CDR3: CASSIGKGQAGYTEAFF. The CDR3 coding sequence is TGTGCCAGTAGTATTGGCAAGGGACAGGCGGGATACACTGAAGCTTTCTTT.

The chain carries TRBV3-1 (or the pseudogene TRBV3-2) and TRBJ1-4; a possible D gene is TRBD1 (6 bases). The CDR3 spans 17 residues. Deletions cut 5 bases from V and 4 bases from J, with 20 bases between. CDR1 is LGHDT, CDR2 YNNKEL, per germline (reference sequence). Here the CDR3 reads CASSTGRFGPLNEKLFF. The CDR3 coding sequence is TGTGCCAGCAGCACAGGGCGCTTTGGACCCCTTAATGAAAAACTGTTTTTT.

This chain connects TRBV7-8 to TRBJ2-7; D is uncertain. The germline CDR1 and CDR2 sequences are SGHVS and FQNEAQ. V was shortened by 5 bases and J by 2 bases, with 16 bases between the two germline ends. CDR3 length: 15 amino acids. This chain's CDR3 is CASSPRRSRTYEQYF. The CDR3, as DNA: TGTGCCAGCAGCCCGAGACGGAGCCGTACCTACGAGCAGTACTTC.

This rearrangement joins TRBV6-5 to TRBJ1-1; TRBD1 matches at 7 bases. V shed 6 bases and J 0 bases; nucleotides not matched to a gene: 7. Germline values: CDR1 MNHEY, CDR2 SVGAGI. This CDR3 is 15 amino acids long. As DNA, the CDR3 is TGTGCCAGCAGGGACCGACAGGGATTGAACACTGAAGCTTTCTTT. This gives the protein CASRDRQGLNTEAFF.